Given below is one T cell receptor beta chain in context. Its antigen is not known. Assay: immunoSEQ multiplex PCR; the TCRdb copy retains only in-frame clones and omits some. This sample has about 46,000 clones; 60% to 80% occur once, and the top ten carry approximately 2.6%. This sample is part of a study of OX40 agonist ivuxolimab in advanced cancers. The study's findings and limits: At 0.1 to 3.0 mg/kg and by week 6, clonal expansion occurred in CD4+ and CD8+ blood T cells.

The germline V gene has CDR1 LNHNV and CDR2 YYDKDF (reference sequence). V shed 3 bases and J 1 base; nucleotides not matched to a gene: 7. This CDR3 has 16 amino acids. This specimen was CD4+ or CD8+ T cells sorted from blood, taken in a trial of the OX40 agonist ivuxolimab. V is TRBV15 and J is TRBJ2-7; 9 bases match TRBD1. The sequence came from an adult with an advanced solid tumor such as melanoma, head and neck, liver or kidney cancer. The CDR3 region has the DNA TGTGCCACCAGCAGGACAGCCGGGACAGGGTCCTACGAGCAGTACTTC. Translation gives CATSRTAGTGSYEQYF.